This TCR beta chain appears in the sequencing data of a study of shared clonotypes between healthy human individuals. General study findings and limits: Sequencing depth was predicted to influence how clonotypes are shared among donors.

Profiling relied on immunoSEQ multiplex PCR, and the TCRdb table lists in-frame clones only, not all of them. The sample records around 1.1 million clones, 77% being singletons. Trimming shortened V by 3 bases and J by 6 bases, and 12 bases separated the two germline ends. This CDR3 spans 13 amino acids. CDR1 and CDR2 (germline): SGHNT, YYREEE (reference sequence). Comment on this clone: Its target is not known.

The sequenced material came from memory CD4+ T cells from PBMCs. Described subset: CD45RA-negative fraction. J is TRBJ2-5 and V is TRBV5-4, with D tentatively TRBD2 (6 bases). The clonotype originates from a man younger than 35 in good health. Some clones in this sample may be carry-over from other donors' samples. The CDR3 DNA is TGTGCCAGCAGCTGGATAGCGGAACAGACCCAGTACTTC. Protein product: CASSWIAEQTQYF.